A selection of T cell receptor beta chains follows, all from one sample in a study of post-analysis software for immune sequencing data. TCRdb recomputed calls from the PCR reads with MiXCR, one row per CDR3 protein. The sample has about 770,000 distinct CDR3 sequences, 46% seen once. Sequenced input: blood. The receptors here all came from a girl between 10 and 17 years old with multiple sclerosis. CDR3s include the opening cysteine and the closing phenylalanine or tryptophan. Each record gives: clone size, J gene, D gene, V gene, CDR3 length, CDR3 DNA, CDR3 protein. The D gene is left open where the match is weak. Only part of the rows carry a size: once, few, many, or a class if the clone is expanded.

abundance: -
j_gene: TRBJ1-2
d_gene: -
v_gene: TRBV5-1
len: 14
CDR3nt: TGCGCCAGCAGCTTGGTGGGGGAGAGCTATGGCTACACCTTC
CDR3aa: CASSLVGESYGYTF

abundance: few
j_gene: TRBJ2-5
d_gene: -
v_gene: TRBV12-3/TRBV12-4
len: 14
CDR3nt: TGTGCCAGCACCCCGGATGGGGTTGGTGAGACCCAGTACTTC
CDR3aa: CASTPDGVGETQYF

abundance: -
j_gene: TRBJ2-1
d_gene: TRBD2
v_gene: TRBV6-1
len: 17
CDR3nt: TGTGCCAGCAGTGATCTCTTGGCTAGGCGGGGGGACAATGAGCAGTTCTTC
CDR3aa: CASSDLLARRGDNEQFF

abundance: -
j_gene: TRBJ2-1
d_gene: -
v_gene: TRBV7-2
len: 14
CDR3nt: TGTGCCAGCAGCCCGCCCGGGACCCACCGGGAGCAGTTCTTC
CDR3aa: CASSPPGTHREQFF

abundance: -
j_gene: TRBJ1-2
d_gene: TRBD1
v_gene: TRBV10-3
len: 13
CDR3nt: TGTGCCATCAGTGATGGGACAGCCTATGGCTACACCTTC
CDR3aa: CAISDGTAYGYTF

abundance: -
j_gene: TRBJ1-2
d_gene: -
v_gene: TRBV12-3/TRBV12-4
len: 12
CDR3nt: TGTGCCAGCTGGGAACCTAACTATGGCTGCACCTTC
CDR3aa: CASWEPNYGCTF

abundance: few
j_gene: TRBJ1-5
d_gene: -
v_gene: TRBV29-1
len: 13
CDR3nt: TGCAGCGTTGTTTCAGGTTTTGGGCAGCCCCAGCATTTT
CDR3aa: CSVVSGFGQPQHF

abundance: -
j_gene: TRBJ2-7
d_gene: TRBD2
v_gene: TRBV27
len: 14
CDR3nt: TGTGCCAGCAGTTCCGGGGGGGCGTTCTACGAGCAGTACTTC
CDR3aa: CASSSGGAFYEQYF

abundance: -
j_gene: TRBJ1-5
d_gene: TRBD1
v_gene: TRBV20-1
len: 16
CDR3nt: TGCAGTGCTCCGATACATGACAGGGTAGAAAATCAGCCCCAGCATTTT
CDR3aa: CSAPIHDRVENQPQHF

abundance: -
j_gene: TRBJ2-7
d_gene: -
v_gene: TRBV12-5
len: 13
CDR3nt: TGTGCTAGCCAAAGGGACGGACCCTACGAGCAGTACTTC
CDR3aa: CASQRDGPYEQYF

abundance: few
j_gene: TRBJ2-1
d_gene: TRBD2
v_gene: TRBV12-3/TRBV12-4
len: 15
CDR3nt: TGTGCCAGCAGTTTACCTAGCGGGAGGGCCAATGAGCAGTTCTTC
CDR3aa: CASSLPSGRANEQFF

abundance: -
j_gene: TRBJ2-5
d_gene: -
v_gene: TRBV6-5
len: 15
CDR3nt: TGTGCCAGCAGTTACGGGACGGAGGACCAAGAGACCCAGTACTTC
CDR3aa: CASSYGTEDQETQYF

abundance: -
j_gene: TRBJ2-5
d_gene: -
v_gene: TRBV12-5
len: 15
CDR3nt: TGTGCTAGTGGCCCAGGACAGCACCCTGGAGAGACCCAGTACTTC
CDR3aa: CASGPGQHPGETQYF

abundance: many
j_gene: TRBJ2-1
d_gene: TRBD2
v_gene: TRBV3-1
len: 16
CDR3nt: TGTGCCAGCAGCCAAGACGGGCGGGGGGTATACAATGAGCAGTTCTTC
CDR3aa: CASSQDGRGVYNEQFF

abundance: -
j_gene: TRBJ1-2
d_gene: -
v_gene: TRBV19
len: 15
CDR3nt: TGTGCCAGTAGTCCTGGGACCGTAACCGGCTATGGCTACACCTTC
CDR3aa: CASSPGTVTGYGYTF

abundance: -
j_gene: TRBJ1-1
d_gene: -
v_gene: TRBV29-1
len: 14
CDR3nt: TGCAGCGTCCGTTTGTTGGATTTGAACACTGAAGCTTTCTTT
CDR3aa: CSVRLLDLNTEAFF

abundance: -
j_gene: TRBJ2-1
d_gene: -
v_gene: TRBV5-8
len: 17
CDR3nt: TGTGCCAGCAGCTTGGCCTCGGGGGCATACCTCTACAATGAGCAGTTCTTC
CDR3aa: CASSLASGAYLYNEQFF

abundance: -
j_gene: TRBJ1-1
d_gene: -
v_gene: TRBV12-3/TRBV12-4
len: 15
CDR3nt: TGTGCCAGCAGTTTGACCCATGGGGTCAACACTGAAGCTTTCTTT
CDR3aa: CASSLTHGVNTEAFF

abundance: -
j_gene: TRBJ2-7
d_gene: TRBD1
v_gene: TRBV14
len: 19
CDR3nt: TGTGCCAGCAGCCAAGCTTTTAGGACAGGGAGTGATTTTCCCTACGAGCAGTACTTC
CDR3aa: CASSQAFRTGSDFPYEQYF

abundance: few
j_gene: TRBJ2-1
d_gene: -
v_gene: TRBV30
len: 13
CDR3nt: TGTGCCTGGAGTCTGGGGTTTCGTAATGAGCAGTTCTTC
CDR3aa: CAWSLGFRNEQFF

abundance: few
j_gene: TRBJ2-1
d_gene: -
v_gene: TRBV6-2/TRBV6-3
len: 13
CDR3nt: TGTGCCAGCAGTTATACAGAACGAAATGAGCAGTTCTTC
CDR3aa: CASSYTERNEQFF

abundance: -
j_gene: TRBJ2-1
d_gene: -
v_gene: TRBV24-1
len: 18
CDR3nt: TGTGCCACCAGTGATACCACCCCCATAAGCGGGTTTAGAAATGAGCAGTTCTTC
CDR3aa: CATSDTTPISGFRNEQFF

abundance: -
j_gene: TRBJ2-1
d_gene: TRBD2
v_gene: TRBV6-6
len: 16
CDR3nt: TGTGCCAGCAGTTGCCAGCCACTAGCGGGGGGGGATGAGCAGTTCTTC
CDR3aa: CASSCQPLAGGDEQFF

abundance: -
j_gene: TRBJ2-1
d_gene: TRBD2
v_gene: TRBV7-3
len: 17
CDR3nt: TGTGCCAGCAGCTTAATGGTCCCTAGCGGGATGTACAATGAGCAGTTCTTC
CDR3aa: CASSLMVPSGMYNEQFF

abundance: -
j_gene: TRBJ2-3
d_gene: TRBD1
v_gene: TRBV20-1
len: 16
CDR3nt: TGCAGTGCTAGAGATAGGACAGGCGCTAGCACAGATACGCAGTATTTT
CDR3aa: CSARDRTGASTDTQYF

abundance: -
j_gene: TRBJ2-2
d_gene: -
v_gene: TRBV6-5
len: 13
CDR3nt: TGTGCCAGCCACAGGAACCCAACCGGGGAGCTGTTTTTT
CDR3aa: CASHRNPTGELFF

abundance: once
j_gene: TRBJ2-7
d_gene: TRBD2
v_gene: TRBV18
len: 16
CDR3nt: TGTGCCAGCTCAGCAAATCTAGCGGGAGATCCCTACGAGCAGTACTTC
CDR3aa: CASSANLAGDPYEQYF

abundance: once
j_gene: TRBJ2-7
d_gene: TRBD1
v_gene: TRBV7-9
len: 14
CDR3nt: TGTGCCGGCAGCTCGGGACAGGGAAATTACGAGCAGTACTTC
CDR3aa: CAGSSGQGNYEQYF

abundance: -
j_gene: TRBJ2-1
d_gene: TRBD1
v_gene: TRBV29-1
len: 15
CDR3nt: TGCAGCGTTGGGTGGACAGGGCTCTCCTACAATGAGCAGTTCTTC
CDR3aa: CSVGWTGLSYNEQFF

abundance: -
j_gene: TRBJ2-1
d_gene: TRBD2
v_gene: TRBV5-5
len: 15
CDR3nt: TGTGCCAGCAGCATCGGGACTAGCGACTACAATGAGCAGTTCTTC
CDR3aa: CASSIGTSDYNEQFF

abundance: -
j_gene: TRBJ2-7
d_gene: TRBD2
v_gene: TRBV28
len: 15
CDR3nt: TGTGCCAGCAGTTTTCCCCCTAGCGGGAGTTACGAGCAGTACTTC
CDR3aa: CASSFPPSGSYEQYF

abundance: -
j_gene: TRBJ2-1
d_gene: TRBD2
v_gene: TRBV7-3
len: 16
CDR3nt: TGTGCCAGCAGCATACCGCTAGCGGGAGGGAACAATGAGCAGTTCTTC
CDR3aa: CASSIPLAGGNNEQFF

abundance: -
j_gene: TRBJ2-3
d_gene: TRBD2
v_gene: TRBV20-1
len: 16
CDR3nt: TGCAGTGCTAGAGATTTACTAGCGGGAGGGCCGGATACGCAGTATTTT
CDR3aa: CSARDLLAGGPDTQYF

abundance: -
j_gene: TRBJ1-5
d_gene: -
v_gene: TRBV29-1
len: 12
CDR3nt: TGCAGCGTCTCCGACAGAGGGCAGCCCCAGCATTTT
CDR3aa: CSVSDRGQPQHF

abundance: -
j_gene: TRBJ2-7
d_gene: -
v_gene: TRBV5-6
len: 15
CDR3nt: TGTGCCAGCAGCTTGCCCCAGGGGAACGACTACGAGCAGTACTTC
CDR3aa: CASSLPQGNDYEQYF

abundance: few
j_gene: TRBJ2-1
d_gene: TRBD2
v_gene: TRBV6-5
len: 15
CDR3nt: TGTGCCAGCAGCCATGGACTAGCGGGAGGTAATGAGCAGTTCTTC
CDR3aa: CASSHGLAGGNEQFF

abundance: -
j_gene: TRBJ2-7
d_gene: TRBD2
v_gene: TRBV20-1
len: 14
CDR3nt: TGCAGTGTTTTAGCTAGCGGGAGGGCCCTGGAGCAGTACTTC
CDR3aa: CSVLASGRALEQYF

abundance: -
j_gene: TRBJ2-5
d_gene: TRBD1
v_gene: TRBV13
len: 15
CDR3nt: TGTGCCAGCAGCTTACGGACAGGGAATTCGGAGACCCAGTACTTC
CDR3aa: CASSLRTGNSETQYF

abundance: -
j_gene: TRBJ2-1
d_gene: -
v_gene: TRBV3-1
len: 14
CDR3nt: TGTGCCAGCACCCCGGGTCTCTCCTACAATGAGCAGTTCTTC
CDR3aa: CASTPGLSYNEQFF

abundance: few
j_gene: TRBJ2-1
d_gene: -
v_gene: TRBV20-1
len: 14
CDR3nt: TGCAGTGCGCTCAAGGTTGGCTCCTACAATGAGCAGTTCTTC
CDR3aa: CSALKVGSYNEQFF

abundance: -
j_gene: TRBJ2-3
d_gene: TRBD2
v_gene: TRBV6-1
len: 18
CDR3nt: TGTGCCAGCAACCTACTGGAGGCGGGAGGCGCTAGCACAGATACGCAGTATTTT
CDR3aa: CASNLLEAGGASTDTQYF

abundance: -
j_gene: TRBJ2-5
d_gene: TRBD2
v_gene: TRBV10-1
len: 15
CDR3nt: TGCGCCAGCAGTGTTGGAGGCCCGGGAGGAGAGACCCAGTACTTC
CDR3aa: CASSVGGPGGETQYF

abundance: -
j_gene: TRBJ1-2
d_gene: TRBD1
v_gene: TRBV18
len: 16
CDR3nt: TGTGCCAGCTCACCAAGGGGGCTCATCACCGACTATGGCTACACCTTC
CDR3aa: CASSPRGLITDYGYTF

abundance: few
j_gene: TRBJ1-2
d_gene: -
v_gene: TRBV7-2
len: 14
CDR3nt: TGTGCCAGCAGCTTAGATCACCGTAACTATGGCTACACCTTC
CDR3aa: CASSLDHRNYGYTF

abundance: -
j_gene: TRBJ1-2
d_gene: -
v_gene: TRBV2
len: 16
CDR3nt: TGTGCCACCTCTGGGCATGAGGGGAGAGCTAACTATGGCTACACCTTC
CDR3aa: CATSGHEGRANYGYTF

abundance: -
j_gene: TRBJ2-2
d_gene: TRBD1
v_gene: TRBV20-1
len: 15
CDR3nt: TGCAGTGCTAGGGTCGACAGGGGCCCCACCGGGGAGCTGTTTTTT
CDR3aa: CSARVDRGPTGELFF

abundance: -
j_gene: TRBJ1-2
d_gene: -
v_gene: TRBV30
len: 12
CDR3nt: TGTGCCTGGAGTGGGGGGCTCCATGGCTACACCTTC
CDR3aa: CAWSGGLHGYTF

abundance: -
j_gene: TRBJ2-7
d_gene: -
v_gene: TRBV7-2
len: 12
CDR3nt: TGTGCCAGCAGCAAACAGGGTTTCGAGCAGTACTTC
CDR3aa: CASSKQGFEQYF

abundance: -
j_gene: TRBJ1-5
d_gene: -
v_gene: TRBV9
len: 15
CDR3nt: TGTGCCAGCAGCGTAGCTGACGGGGGAGGGCAGCCCCAGCATTTT
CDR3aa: CASSVADGGGQPQHF

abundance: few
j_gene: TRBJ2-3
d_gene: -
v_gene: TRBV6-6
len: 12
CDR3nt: TGTGCCAGCAGTCTAGCGATGGATACGCAGTATTTT
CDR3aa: CASSLAMDTQYF

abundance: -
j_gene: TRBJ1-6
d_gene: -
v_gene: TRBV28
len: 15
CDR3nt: TGTGCCAGCACCGGACCAGGAAATTATAATTCACCCCTCCACTTT
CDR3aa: CASTGPGNYNSPLHF

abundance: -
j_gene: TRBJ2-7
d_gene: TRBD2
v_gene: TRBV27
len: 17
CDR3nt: TGTGCCAGCAGTTTATGGGCTAGCGGCCGAGCACAATACGAGCAGTACTTC
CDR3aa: CASSLWASGRAQYEQYF